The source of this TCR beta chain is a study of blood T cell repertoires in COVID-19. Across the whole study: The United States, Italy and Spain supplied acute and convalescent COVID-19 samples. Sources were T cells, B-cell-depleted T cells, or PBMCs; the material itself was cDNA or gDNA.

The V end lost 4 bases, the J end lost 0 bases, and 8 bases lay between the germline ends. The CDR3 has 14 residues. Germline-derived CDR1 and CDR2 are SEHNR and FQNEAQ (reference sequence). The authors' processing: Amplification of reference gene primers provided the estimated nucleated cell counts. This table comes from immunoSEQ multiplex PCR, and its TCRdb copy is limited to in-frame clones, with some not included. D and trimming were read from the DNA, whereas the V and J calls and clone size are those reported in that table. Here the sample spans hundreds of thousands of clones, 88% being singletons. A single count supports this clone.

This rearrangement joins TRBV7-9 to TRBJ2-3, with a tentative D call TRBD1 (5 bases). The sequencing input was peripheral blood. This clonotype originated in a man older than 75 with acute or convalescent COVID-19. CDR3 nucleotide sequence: TGTGCCAGCAGCTCGGACACGAGCACAGATACGCAGTATTTT. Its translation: CASSSDTSTDTQYF.